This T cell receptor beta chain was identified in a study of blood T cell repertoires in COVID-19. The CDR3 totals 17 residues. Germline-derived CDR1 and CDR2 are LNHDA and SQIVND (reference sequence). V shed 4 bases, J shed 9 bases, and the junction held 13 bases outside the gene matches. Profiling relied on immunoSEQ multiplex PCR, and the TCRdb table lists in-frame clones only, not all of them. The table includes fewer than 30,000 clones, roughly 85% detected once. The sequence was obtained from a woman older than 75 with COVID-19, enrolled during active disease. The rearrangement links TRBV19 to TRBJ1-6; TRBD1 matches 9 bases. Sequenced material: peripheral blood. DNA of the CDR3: TGTGCCAGTAGTACCCGGGCCATGGGACAGGGCTTTTCACCCCTCCACTTT. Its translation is CASSTRAMGQGFSPLHF.